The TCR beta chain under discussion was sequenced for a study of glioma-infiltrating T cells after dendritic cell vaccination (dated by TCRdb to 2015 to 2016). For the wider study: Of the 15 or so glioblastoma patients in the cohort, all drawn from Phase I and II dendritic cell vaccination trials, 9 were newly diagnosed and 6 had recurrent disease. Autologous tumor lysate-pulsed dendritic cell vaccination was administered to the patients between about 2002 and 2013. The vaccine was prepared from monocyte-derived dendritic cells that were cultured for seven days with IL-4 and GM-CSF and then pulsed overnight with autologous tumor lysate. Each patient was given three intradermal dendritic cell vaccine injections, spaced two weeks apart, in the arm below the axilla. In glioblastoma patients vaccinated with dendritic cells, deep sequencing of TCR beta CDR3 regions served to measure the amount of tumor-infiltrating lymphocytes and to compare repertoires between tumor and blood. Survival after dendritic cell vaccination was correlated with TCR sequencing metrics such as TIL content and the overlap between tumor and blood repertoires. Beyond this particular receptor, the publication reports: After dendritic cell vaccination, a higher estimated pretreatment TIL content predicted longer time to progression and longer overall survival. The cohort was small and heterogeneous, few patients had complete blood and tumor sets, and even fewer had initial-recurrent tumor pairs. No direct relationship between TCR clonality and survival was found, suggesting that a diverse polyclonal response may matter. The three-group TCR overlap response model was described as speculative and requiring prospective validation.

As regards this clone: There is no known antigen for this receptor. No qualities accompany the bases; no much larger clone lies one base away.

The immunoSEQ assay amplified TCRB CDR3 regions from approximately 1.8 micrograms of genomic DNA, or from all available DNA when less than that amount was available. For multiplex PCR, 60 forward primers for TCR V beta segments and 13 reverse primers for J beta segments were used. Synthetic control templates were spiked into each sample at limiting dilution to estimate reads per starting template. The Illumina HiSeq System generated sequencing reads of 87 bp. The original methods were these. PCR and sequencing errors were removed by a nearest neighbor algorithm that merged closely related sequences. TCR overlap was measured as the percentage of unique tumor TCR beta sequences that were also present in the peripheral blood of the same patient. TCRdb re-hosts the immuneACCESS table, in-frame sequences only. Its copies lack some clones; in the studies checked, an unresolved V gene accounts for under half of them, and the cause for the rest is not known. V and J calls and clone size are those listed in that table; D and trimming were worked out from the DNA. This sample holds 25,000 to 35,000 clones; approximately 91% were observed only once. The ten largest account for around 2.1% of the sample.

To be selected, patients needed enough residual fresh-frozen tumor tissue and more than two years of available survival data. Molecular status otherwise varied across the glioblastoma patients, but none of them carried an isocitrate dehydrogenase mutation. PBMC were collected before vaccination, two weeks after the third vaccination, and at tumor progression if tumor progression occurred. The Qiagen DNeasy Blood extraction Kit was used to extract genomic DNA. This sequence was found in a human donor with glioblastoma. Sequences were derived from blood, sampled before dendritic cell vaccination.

The DNA sequence reads TGTGCCACCAGCAGTCATACAGGGTTTACTAACTATGGCTACACCTTC. It codes for CATSSHTGFTNYGYTF. The chain is assembled from TRBV15 and TRBJ1-2, with TRBD1 tentatively as D gene (6 bases match). As encoded in the germline V gene (reference sequence), CDR1 is LNHNV while CDR2 is YYDKDF. The CDR3 numbers 16 residues from cysteine through phenylalanine. Just the 48-base CDR3 DNA is kept, in frame starting at base 1. Cut back by 3 bases and 0 bases, the V and J ends lie 14 bases apart. The full variable domain, completed from the reference TRBV15 and TRBJ1-2 proteins outside the CDR3, reads DAMVIQNPRYQVTQFGKPVTLSCSQTLNHNVMYWYQQKSSQAPKLLFHYYDKDFNNEADTPDNFQSRRPNTSFCFLDIRSPGLGDTAMYLCATSSHTGFTNYGYTFGSGTRLTVV.